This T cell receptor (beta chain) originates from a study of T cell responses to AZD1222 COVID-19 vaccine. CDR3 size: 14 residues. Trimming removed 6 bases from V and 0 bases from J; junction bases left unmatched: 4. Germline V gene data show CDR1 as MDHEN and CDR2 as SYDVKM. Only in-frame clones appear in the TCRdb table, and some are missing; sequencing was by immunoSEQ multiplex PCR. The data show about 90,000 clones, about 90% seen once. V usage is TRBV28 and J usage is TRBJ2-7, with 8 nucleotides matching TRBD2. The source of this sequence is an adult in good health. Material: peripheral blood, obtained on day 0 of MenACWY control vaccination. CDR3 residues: CASRSGGSSYEQYF. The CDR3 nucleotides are TGTGCCAGCAGGTCGGGGGGGAGCTCCTACGAGCAGTACTTC. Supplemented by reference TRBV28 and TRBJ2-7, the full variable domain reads DVKVTQSSRYLVKRTGEKVFLECVQDMDHENMFWYRQDPGLGLRLIYFSYDVKMKEKGDIPEGYSVSREKKERFSLILESASTNQTSMYLCASRSGGSSYEQYFGPGTRLTVT.